The source of this T cell receptor (beta chain) is a study of CD8 T cells in ankylosing spondylitis. This clonotype was counted many times. Antigen: not known. A junction end diverges from the germline sequence, so it may reflect a read error. Overall study findings and caveats: In synovial fluid and blood from reactive arthritis, some motif variants were previously reported. Relatively rare in peripheral blood, disease-linked clones were also CD8+. According to the report, clones linked to the disease were significantly enriched in matched synovial fluid samples taken from ankylosing spondylitis patients.

Library preparation for TCR beta used quantitative 5'-RACE with molecular barcodes. TCRdb re-analysed the 5' RACE reads in MiXCR, keeping a single row per CDR3 protein. The sample carries 210,000 or so distinct CDR3 sequences, about 26% recorded once. CDR3 length equals 15 residues. Per the germline V gene, CDR1 is MGHRA and CDR2 is YSYEKL. The TCR was taken from a male donor with ankylosing spondylitis or in good health (not recorded which). Sequenced input: blood, either unsorted or a sorted T cell fraction (not recorded which). The chain combines TRBV4-1 with TRBJ1-4; D call uncertain. DNA for the CDR3: TGCGCCAGCAACCAAGAGTGGGGATATAATGAAAAACTGTTTTTT. This gives the protein CASNQEWGYNEKLFF.